This TCR beta chain appears in the sequencing data of a study of pediatric ulcerative colitis. Notes on the study in general: All ulcerative colitis patients, but no controls, carried a couple of rectal clonotypes.

One to two pinch biopsies were taken from the rectum during colonoscopy. Ulcerative colitis patients received no immunosuppressive medication before the diagnostic colonoscopy. As regards this clone: Its antigen remains unknown.

Generated by immunoSEQ multiplex PCR, the TCRdb table keeps only in-frame clones and is missing some. The sample lists 40,000 to 55,000 clones, around 76% occurring once. The V and J ends lost 2 bases and 4 bases respectively, with 14 bases between them. This CDR3 has 15 amino acids. Germline V CDR1 and CDR2: ENHRY, SYGVKD. This TCR was recovered from a girl aged 5 to 17 with moderate ulcerative colitis. The specimen sequenced was gut tissue. The rearrangement joins TRBV10-3 to TRBJ1-1; D remains unclear. CDR3: CAISELVVFGTEAFF. CDR3 DNA sequence: TGTGCCATCAGTGAGCTGGTCGTTTTCGGCACTGAAGCTTTCTTT.